What follows describes a single T cell receptor beta chain. The antigen remains unidentified. The primer mix had 60 Vbeta and 13 Jbeta primers. Measured with immunoSEQ multiplex PCR; TCRdb has only the in-frame clones, and not every one. Of 85,000 to 90,000 clones listed, about 76% are singletons. The sample is drawn from a study of cytomegalovirus exposure and HLA in healthy donors. Whole-study results and caveats: Listed as cytomegalovirus-associated were 150 to 200 TCR beta chains. It has been reported that TCR beta sequences accurately predicted the HLA-A and HLA-B alleles of most subjects.

Germline CDR1 MDHEN, CDR2 SYDVKM. V was clipped by 6 bases and J by 7 bases; unmatched bases: 7. The CDR3 has 13 amino acids. Unrecorded immune exposures were likely, despite nominal health at sampling. The specimen was PBMCs. The chain employs TRBV28 and TRBJ2-7, with 9 positions matching TRBD2. The source is a man aged 30-40 years in good health and CMV-seropositive. CDR3 region: CASSLAGSKEQYF. CDR3 nucleotides: TGTGCCAGCAGCCTAGCGGGGTCTAAGGAGCAGTACTTC.